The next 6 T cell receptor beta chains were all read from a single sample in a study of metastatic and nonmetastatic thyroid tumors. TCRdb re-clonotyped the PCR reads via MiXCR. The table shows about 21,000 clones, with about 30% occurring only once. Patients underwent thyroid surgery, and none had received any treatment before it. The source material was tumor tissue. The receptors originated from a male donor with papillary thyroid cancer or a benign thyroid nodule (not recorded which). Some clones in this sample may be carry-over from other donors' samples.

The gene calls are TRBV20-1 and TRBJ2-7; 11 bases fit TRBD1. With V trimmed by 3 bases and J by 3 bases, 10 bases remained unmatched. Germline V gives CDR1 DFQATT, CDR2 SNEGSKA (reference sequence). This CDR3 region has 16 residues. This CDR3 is CSASGGGQGVFYEQYF. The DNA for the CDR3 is TGCAGTGCTAGTGGAGGGGGACAGGGGGTGTTCTACGAGCAGTACTTC.

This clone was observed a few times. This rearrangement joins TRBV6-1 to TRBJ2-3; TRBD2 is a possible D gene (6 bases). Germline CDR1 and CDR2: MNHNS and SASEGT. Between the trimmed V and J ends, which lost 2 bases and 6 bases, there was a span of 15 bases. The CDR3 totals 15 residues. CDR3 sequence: CASSENVGSGDTQYF. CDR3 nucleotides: TGTGCCAGCAGTGAAAATGTCGGGAGTGGGGATACGCAGTATTTT.

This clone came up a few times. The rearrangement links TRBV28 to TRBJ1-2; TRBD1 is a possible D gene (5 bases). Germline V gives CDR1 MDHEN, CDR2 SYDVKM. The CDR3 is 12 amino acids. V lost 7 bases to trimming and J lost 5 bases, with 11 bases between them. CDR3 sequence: CASMGGKYGYTF. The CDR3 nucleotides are TGTGCCAGCATGGGGGGTAAATATGGCTACACCTTC.

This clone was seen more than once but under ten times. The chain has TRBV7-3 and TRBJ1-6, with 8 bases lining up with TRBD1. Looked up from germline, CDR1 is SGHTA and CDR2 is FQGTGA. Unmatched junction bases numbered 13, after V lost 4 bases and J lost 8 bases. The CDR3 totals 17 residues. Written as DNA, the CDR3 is TGTGCCAGCAGCTCCTTAAACCGGACAGGGTTTTATTCACCCCTCCACTTT. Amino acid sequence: CASSSLNRTGFYSPLHF.

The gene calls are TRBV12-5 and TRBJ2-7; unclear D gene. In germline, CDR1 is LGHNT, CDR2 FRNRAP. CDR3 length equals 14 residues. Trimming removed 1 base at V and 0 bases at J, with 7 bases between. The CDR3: CASGLDGDSYEQYF. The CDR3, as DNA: TGTGCTAGTGGTTTGGATGGCGACTCCTACGAGCAGTACTTC.

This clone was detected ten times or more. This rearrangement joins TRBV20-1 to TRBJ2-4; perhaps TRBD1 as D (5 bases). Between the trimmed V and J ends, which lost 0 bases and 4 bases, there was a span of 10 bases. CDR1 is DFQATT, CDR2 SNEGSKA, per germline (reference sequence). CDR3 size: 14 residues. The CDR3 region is CSARDGPGKNIQYF. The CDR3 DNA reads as TGCAGTGCTAGAGACGGTCCAGGGAAAAACATTCAGTACTTC.